The clone carrying this TCR beta chain was detected only a few times. Its antigen is unknown. A sample-barcoded 5' primer and a J-beta primer mix were used in a second PCR of roughly 7 to 12 cycles. Template switching added a 12-random-nucleotide identifier to every cDNA molecule. All samples gave at least 3 million CDR3-containing paired-end reads. One entry per CDR3 protein results from TCRdb running MiXCR on the 5' RACE reads. The sample has about 1.4 million distinct CDR3 sequences, approximately 63% seen once; the top ten hold about 6.3%. The CDR3 totals 16 residues. Trimming removed 2 bases from V and 1 base from J, with 9 bases in between. The V gene's germline CDR1 is SGHAT and CDR2 FQNNGV. The data derive from a study of blood T cells in healthy people across ages. Overall study findings and caveats: Roughly linear declines in TCR beta diversity per million T cells occurred with age. The study lacked donor CMV status, which possibly confounded expanded clonotype changes.

The chain uses TRBV11-2 and TRBJ2-6; D not certain. The sequence came from a man between 18 and 35 years old in good health. Material for sequencing was blood. The CDR3 sequence: CASSLSSESGANVLTF. The CDR3 DNA reads as TGTGCCAGCAGCTTATCCTCGGAGTCTGGGGCCAACGTCCTGACTTTC.